Listed below are T cell receptor beta chains from one sample, sequenced in a study of monozygotic twins with inflammatory bowel disease. TCRdb re-called the 5' RACE reads and gives one entry per CDR3 protein, without DNA. The sample totals over 150,000 distinct CDR3 sequences; its top ten clones hold 2% to 2.5%. Sequences were obtained from blood. These receptors were obtained from a human donor with ulcerative colitis or Crohn's disease, or a healthy co-twin of an affected twin (not recorded which). CDR3s include the opening cysteine and the closing phenylalanine or tryptophan.

CDR3aa: CASSGWTGSYEQYF
j_gene: TRBJ2-7
v_gene: TRBV25-1

CDR3aa: CASSPPSNAEKLFF
j_gene: TRBJ1-4
v_gene: TRBV18

CDR3aa: CAISDPGGGNTIYF
j_gene: TRBJ1-3
v_gene: TRBV10-3

CDR3aa: CASSKGFYQPQHF
j_gene: TRBJ1-5
v_gene: TRBV3-1

CDR3aa: CAISELSSTEAFF
j_gene: TRBJ1-1
v_gene: TRBV10-3

CDR3aa: CSVSPYELDSPGTQYF
j_gene: TRBJ2-3
v_gene: TRBV20-1

CDR3aa: CASSLGRGGGQYF
j_gene: TRBJ2-7
v_gene: TRBV5-1

CDR3aa: CASSYSGTGELFF
j_gene: TRBJ2-2
v_gene: TRBV6-5

CDR3aa: CASSSFGTGELFF
j_gene: TRBJ2-2
v_gene: TRBV11-2

CDR3aa: CASSLAQGNEQYF
j_gene: TRBJ2-7
v_gene: TRBV7-2

CDR3aa: CASRQSGTEAFF
j_gene: TRBJ1-1
v_gene: TRBV12-3/TRBV12-4

CDR3aa: CASTPEGWFFTEAFF
j_gene: TRBJ1-1
v_gene: TRBV28

CDR3aa: CASSRTVTREKLFF
j_gene: TRBJ1-4
v_gene: TRBV12-3/TRBV12-4

CDR3aa: CASSFRRDTRQVTNEKLFF
j_gene: TRBJ1-4
v_gene: TRBV12-3/TRBV12-4

CDR3aa: CASSLSQGEQFF
j_gene: TRBJ2-1
v_gene: TRBV5-1

CDR3aa: CASSKQGPNTEAFF
j_gene: TRBJ1-1
v_gene: TRBV7-2

CDR3aa: CASSQVPDRPSAIQYF
j_gene: TRBJ2-4
v_gene: TRBV3-1

CDR3aa: CASSTPTGGQLNTEAFF
j_gene: TRBJ1-1
v_gene: TRBV5-1

CDR3aa: CSARDPISYEQYF
j_gene: TRBJ2-7
v_gene: TRBV20-1

CDR3aa: CASSVNRNTEAFF
j_gene: TRBJ1-1
v_gene: TRBV7-2

CDR3aa: CASSLVQGAGGEQYF
j_gene: TRBJ2-7
v_gene: TRBV5-1

CDR3aa: CASSPDRASYEQYF
j_gene: TRBJ2-7
v_gene: TRBV2

CDR3aa: CASSVGSRSETQYF
j_gene: TRBJ2-5
v_gene: TRBV9

CDR3aa: CASRPDDYQPQHF
j_gene: TRBJ1-5
v_gene: TRBV19

CDR3aa: CASSPGYTDTQYF
j_gene: TRBJ2-3
v_gene: TRBV7-3

CDR3aa: CASSGTEYEQYF
j_gene: TRBJ2-7
v_gene: TRBV6-1

CDR3aa: CASSLGLGRETQYF
j_gene: TRBJ2-5
v_gene: TRBV7-9

CDR3aa: CSARDSGVGGPQHF
j_gene: TRBJ1-5
v_gene: TRBV20-1

CDR3aa: CSVSPRQAAPRMDTQYF
j_gene: TRBJ2-3
v_gene: TRBV29-1

CDR3aa: CASGDRGLNEKLFF
j_gene: TRBJ1-4
v_gene: TRBV5-1

CDR3aa: CASSLESRSYNEQFF
j_gene: TRBJ2-1
v_gene: TRBV7-2

CDR3aa: CASKKLAGGPYNEQFF
j_gene: TRBJ2-1
v_gene: TRBV19

CDR3aa: CSARDRGTSGRVRSYNEQFF
j_gene: TRBJ2-1
v_gene: TRBV20-1

CDR3aa: CASSQARGASHNEQFF
j_gene: TRBJ2-1
v_gene: TRBV4-1